Below, one T cell receptor (beta chain) is given with its context. Sequencing used immunoSEQ multiplex PCR; TCRdb keeps in-frame clones, though not all of them. The data hold around 42,000 clones, with approximately 91% observed a single time. These data come from a study of T cell changes during pregnancy in multiple sclerosis. V dropped 1 base and J dropped 4 bases, with 9 bases sitting between them. CDR1 and CDR2 from the germline V gene are LGHNA and YNFKEQ. This CDR3 region has 14 residues. The V gene is TRBV4-2, the J gene TRBJ2-3, with a possible D match to TRBD2 (6 bases). This sequence was found in a female donor in good health, enrolled as a control in a pregnancy study. Source: CD4+ T cells from peripheral blood mononuclear cells, taken after pregnancy. The CDR3 DNA follows: TGTGCCAGCAGCCAAGGGCGCGGGGCAGATACGCAGTATTTT. It specifies CASSQGRGADTQYF.